Reported below is one TCR beta chain. Its antigen remains unidentified. This specimen belongs to a study of T-cell reconstitution after alpha-beta-depleted transplantation in children. Study results and limitations: From surviving recipient T cells and thymic progenitors came the high day-60 TCRbeta diversity observed in some patients. The authors attributed T-cell counts and diversity one year after transplant mostly to newly produced T cells.

During its preparation, the TCRbeta library received unique molecular identifiers. TCRdb re-derived calls from the PCR reads in MiXCR, one entry per CDR3 protein. The sample has about 78,000 distinct CDR3 sequences, 13% to 15% seen once. The CDR3 contains 15 residues. Trimming stripped 3 bases from V and 4 bases from J, with 13 bases between. Germline CDR1 reads SEHNR; CDR2 reads FQNEAQ (reference sequence). The receptor comes from a male patient between 2 and 9 years old who had a stem cell transplant for acute lymphoblastic leukemia, so the T cells may come from the graft donor. The chain uses TRBV7-9 and TRBJ2-1, with a possible D match to TRBD2 (5 bases). The sequencing here drew on PBMCs, mostly from graft donor cells, taken 180 days after TCRalphabeta/CD19-depleted stem cell transplant. CDR3 region: CASSLERTGYNEQFF. The CDR3 DNA sequence: TGTGCCAGCAGCTTGGAACGGACTGGGTACAATGAGCAGTTCTTC.